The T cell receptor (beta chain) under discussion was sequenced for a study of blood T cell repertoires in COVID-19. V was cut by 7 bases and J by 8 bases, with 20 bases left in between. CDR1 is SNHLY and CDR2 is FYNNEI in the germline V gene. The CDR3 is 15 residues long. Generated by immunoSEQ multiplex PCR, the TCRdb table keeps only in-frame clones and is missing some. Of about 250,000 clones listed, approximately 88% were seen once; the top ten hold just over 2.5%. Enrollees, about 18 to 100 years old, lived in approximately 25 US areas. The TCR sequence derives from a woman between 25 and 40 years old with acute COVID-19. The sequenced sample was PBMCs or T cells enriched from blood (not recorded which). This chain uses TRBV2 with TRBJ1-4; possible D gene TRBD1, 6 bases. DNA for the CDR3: TGTGCCAGCAAGTCGAGAGAGGGGGTAGGCGAAAAACTGTTTTTT. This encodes CASKSREGVGEKLFF.